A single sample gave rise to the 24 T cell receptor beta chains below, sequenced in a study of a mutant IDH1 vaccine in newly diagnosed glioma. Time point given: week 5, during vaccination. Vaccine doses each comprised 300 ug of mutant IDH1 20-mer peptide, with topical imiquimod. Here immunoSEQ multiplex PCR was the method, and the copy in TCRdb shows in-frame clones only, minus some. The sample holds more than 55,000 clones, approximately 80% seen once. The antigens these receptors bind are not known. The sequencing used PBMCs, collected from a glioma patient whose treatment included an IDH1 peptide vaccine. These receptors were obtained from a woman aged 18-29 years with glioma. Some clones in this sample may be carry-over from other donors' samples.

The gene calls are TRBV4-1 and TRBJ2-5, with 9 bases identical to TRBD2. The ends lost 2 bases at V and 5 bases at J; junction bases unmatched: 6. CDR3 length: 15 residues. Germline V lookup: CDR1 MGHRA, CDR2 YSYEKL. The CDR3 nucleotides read TGCGCCAGCAGCCAAAGGACTAGCGAAGGGGAGACCCAGTACTTC. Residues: CASSQRTSEGETQYF.

CDR3 protein: CASSDVRDYGYTF. DNA of the CDR3: TGCGCCAGCAGTGATGTCAGAGACTATGGCTACACCTTC. This chain joins TRBV10-2 and TRBJ1-2; D uncertain. V lost 3 bases to trimming and J lost 3 bases, with 8 bases between them. Germline V gene data show CDR1 as WSHSY and CDR2 as SAAADI. The CDR3 is 13 amino acids.

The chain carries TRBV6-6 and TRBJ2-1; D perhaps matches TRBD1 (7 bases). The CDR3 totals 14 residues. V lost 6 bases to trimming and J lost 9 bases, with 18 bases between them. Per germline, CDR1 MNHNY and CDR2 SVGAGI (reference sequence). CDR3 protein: CASRVAGGLSEQFF. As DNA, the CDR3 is TGTGCCAGCAGGGTGGCAGGGGGGCTTTCTGAGCAGTTCTTC.

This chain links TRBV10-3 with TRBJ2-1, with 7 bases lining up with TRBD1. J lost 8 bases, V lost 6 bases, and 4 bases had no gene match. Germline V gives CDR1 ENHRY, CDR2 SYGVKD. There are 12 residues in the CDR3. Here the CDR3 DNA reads TGTGCCATCAGGGACAGGACCGATGAGCAGTTCTTC. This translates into CAIRDRTDEQFF.

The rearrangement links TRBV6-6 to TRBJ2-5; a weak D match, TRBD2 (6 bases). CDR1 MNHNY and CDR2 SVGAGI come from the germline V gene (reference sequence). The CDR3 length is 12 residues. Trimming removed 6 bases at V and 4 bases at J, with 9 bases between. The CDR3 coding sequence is TGTGCCAGCAGGGCCGGGGGAGAGACCCAGTACTTC. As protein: CASRAGGETQYF.

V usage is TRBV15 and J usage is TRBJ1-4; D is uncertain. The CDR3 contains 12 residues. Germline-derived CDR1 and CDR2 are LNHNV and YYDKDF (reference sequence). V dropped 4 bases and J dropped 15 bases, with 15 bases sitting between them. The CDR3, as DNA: TGTGCCACCAGCACGGGAGACGTAAGGGTGTTTTTT. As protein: CATSTGDVRVFF.

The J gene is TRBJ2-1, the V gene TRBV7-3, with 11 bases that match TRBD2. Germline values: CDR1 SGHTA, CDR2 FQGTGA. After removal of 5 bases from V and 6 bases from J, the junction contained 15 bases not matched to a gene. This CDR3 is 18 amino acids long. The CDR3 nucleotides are TGTGCCAGCAGCCGCGGGACTAGCGGCTTACTCTCGGGCAATGAGCAGTTCTTC. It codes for CASSRGTSGLLSGNEQFF. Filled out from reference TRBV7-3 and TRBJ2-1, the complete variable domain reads GAGVSQTPSNKVTEKGKYVELRCDPISGHTALYWYRQSLGQGPEFLIYFQGTGAADDSGLPNDRFFAVRPEGSVSTLKIQRTERGDSAVYLCASSRGTSGLLSGNEQFFGPGTRLTVL.

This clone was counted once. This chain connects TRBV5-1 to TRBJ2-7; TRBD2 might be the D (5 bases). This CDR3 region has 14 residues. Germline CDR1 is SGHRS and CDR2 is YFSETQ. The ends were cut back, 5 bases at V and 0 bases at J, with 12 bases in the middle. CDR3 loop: CASSMLANSYEQYF. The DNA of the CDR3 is TGCGCCAGCAGTATGCTAGCCAACTCCTACGAGCAGTACTTC. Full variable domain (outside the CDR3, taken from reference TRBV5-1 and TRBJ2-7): KAGVTQTPRYLIKTRGQQVTLSCSPISGHRSVSWYQQTPGQGLQFLFEYFSETQRNKGNFPGRFSGRQFSNSRSEMNVSTLELGDSALYLCASSMLANSYEQYFGPGTRLTVT.

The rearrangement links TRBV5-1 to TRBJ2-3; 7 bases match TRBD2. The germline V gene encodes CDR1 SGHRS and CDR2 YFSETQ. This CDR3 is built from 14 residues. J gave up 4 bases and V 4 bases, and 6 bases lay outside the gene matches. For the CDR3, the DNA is TGCGCCAGCAGCCTCTGGGCGGGGGCAGATACGCAGTATTTT. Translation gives CASSLWAGADTQYF.

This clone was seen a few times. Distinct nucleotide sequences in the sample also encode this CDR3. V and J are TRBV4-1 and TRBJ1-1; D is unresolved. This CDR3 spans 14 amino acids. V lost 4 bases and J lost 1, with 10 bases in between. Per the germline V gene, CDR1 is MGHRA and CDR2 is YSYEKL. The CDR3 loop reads CASSLTASNTEAFF. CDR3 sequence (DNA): TGCGCCAGCAGCCTGACGGCGTCGAACACTGAAGCTTTCTTT.

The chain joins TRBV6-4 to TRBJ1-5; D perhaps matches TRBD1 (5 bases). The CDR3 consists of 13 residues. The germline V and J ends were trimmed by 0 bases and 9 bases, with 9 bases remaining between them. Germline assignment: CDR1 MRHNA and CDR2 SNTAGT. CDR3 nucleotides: TGTGCCAGCAGTGACTCTTCGGGGCCGCCCCAGCATTTT. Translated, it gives CASSDSSGPPQHF.

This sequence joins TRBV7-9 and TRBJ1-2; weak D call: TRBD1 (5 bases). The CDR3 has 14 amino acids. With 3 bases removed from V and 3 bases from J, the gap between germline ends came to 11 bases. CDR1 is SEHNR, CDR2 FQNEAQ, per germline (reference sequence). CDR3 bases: TGTGCCAGCAGCTTCACCGGGACGGACTATGGCTACACCTTC. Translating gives CASSFTGTDYGYTF.

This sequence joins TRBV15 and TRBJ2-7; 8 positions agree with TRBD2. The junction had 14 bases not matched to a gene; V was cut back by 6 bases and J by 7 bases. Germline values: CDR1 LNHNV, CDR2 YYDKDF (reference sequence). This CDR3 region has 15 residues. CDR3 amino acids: CATREGSGGAAEQYF. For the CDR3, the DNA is TGTGCCACCAGGGAGGGGTCGGGGGGGGCTGCGGAGCAGTACTTC.

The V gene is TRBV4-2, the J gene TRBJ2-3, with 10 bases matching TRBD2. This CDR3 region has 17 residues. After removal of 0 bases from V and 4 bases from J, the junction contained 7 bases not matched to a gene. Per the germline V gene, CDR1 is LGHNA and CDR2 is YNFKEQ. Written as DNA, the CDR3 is TGTGCCAGCAGCCAAGAACTAGCGGGGTTGATCGCAGATACGCAGTATTTT. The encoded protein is CASSQELAGLIADTQYF.

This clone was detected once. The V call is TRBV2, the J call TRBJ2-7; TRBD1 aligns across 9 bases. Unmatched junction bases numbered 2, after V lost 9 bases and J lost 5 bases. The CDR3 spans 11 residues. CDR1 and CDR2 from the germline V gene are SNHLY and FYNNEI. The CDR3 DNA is TGTGCCAGACAGGGGGCGGACGAGCAGTACTTC. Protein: CARQGADEQYF.

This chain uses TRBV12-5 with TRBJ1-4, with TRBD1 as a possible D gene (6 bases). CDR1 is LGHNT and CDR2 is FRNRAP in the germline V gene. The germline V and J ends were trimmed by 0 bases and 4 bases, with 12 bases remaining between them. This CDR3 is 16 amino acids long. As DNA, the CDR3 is TGTGCTAGTGGTTTGGTACTTGGCAGGGGTAATGAAAAACTGTTTTTT. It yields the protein CASGLVLGRGNEKLFF.

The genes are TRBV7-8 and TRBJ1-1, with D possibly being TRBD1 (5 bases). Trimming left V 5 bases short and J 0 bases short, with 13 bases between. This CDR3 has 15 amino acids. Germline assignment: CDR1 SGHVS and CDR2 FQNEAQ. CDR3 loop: CASSLGAKVNTEAFF. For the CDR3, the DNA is TGTGCCAGCAGCCTAGGGGCCAAGGTGAACACTGAAGCTTTCTTT. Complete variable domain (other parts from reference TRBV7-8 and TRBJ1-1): GAGVSQSPRYKVAKRGQDVALRCDPISGHVSLFWYQQALGQGPEFLTYFQNEAQLDKSGLPSDRFFAERPEGSVSTLKIQRTQQEDSAVYLCASSLGAKVNTEAFFGQGTRLTVV.

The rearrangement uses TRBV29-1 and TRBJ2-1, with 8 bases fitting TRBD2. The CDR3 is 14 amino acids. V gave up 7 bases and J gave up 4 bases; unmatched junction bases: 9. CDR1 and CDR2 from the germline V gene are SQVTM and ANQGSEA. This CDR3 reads CSADTSGLYNEQFF. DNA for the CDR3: TGCAGCGCTGACACTAGCGGCCTATACAATGAGCAGTTCTTC.

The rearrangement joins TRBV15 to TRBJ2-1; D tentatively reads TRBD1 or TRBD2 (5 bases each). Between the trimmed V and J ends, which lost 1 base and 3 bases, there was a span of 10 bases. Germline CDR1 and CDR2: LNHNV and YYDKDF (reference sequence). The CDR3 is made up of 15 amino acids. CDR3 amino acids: CATSRVGDLYNEQFF. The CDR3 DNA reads TGTGCCACCAGCAGAGTGGGGGACCTCTACAATGAGCAGTTCTTC.

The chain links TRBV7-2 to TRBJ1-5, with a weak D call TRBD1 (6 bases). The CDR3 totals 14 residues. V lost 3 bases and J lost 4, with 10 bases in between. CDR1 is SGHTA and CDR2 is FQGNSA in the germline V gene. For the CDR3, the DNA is TGTGCCAGCAGCTTGGACAGCTCTAATCAGCCCCAGCATTTT. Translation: CASSLDSSNQPQHF.

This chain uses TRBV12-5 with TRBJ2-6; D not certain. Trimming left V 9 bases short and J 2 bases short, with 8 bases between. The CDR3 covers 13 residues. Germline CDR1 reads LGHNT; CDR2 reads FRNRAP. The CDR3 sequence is CASKSPGANVLTF. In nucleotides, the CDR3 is TGTGCTAGCAAGTCGCCTGGGGCCAACGTCCTGACTTTC.

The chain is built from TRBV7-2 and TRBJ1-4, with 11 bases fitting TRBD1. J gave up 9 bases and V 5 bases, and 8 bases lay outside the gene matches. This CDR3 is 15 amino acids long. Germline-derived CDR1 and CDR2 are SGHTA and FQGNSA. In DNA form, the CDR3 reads TGTGCCAGCAGCCCAAGGGACAGGGGGAATCAAAAACTGTTTTTT. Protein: CASSPRDRGNQKLFF. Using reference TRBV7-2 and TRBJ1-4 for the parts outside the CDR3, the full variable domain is GAGVSQSPSNKVTEKGKDVELRCDPISGHTALYWYRQSLGQGLEFLIYFQGNSAPDKSGLPSDRFSAERTGGSVSTLTIQRTQQEDSAVYLCASSPRDRGNQKLFFGSGTQLSVL.

The CDR3 region has the DNA TGTGCCAGCAGCTTGTCGTTGCCAGCGGGAGGTAGGGACATTCAGTACTTC. It is translated as CASSLSLPAGGRDIQYF. The gene calls are TRBV5-5 and TRBJ2-4; 9 nucleotides match TRBD2. The length of the CDR3 is 17 residues. CDR1 is SGHKS and CDR2 is YYEKEE in the germline V gene (reference sequence). Trimming took 1 base from V and 8 from J; bases not matched to a gene: 13.

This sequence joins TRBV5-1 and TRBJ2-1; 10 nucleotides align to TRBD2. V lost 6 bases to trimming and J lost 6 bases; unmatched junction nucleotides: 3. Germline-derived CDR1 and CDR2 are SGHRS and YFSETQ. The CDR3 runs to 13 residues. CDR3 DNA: TGCGCCAGCACCCTAGCGGGGGTCAATGAGCAGTTCTTC. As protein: CASTLAGVNEQFF.